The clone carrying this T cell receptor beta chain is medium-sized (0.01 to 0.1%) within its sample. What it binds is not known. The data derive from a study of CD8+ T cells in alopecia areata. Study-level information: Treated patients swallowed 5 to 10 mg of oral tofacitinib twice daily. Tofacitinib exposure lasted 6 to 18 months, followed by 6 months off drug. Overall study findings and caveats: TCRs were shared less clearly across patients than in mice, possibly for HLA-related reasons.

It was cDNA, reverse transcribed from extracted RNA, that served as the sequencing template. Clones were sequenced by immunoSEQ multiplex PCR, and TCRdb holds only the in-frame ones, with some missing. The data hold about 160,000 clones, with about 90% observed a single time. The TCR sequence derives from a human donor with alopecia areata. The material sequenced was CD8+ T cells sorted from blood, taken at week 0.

The CDR3 region is CASSTSGGATDTQYF. The CDR3 DNA follows: TGTGCCAGCAGCACTAGCGGGGGGGCCACAGATACGCAGTATTTT. The chain employs TRBV6-4 and TRBJ2-3, with 13 positions matching TRBD2. J was trimmed by 2 bases and V by 6 bases; bases with no gene match: 2. Germline CDR1 and CDR2: MRHNA and SNTAGT. The CDR3 spans 15 residues.